A selection of T cell receptor beta chains follows, all from one sample in a study of blood T cell repertoires in COVID-19. Profiling relied on immunoSEQ multiplex PCR, and the TCRdb table lists in-frame clones only, not all of them. The sample holds some 400,000 clones, 80% to 90% seen once. The material sequenced was PBMCs or T cells enriched from blood (not recorded which). The receptors were sampled from a man aged 25-45 years who had recovered from COVID-19. CDR3s include the opening cysteine and the closing phenylalanine or tryptophan. Fields, in order: V gene, clone size, J gene, D gene, CDR3 DNA, CDR3 protein. D genes are given only for firm matches. Only some rows state a clone size, as once, few, many or a class for expanded clones.

v_call: TRBV27
clone_size: .
j_call: TRBJ2-1
d_call: TRBD1
cdr3_nt: TGTGCCAGCAGTTTTGGGGACAGTTACAATGAGCAGTTCTTC
cdr3_aa: CASSFGDSYNEQFF

v_call: TRBV6-5
clone_size: .
j_call: TRBJ2-1
d_call: TRBD2
cdr3_nt: TGTGCCAGCAGGGTAGCGGGAGCACCCAATGAGCAGTTCTTC
cdr3_aa: CASRVAGAPNEQFF

v_call: TRBV12-3/TRBV12-4
clone_size: .
j_call: TRBJ1-4
d_call: .
cdr3_nt: TGTGCCAGCAGTTTAGGTGGTGGCAAACTGTTTTTT
cdr3_aa: CASSLGGGKLFF

v_call: TRBV11-2
clone_size: .
j_call: TRBJ1-2
d_call: .
cdr3_nt: TGTGCCAGCAGCTTAGAGGCGGGAACCCCTTATGGCTACACCTTC
cdr3_aa: CASSLEAGTPYGYTF

v_call: TRBV5-1
clone_size: few
j_call: TRBJ1-4
d_call: TRBD1
cdr3_nt: TGCGCCAGCAGCCTCCGGGACAGGGTTAGCTATAATGAAAAACTGTTTTTT
cdr3_aa: CASSLRDRVSYNEKLFF

v_call: TRBV5-4
clone_size: .
j_call: TRBJ2-1
d_call: .
cdr3_nt: TGTGCCAGCAGCTTTAAGCGGTCCTACAATGAGCAGTTCTTC
cdr3_aa: CASSFKRSYNEQFF

v_call: TRBV28
clone_size: .
j_call: TRBJ2-7
d_call: .
cdr3_nt: TGTGCCAGCAAGGCAGGGGCCGGCGAGCAGTACTTC
cdr3_aa: CASKAGAGEQYF

v_call: TRBV27
clone_size: .
j_call: TRBJ2-3
d_call: .
cdr3_nt: TGTGCCAGCAAGCAAGAGGGTCGGGATACGCAGTATTTT
cdr3_aa: CASKQEGRDTQYF

v_call: TRBV5-6
clone_size: .
j_call: TRBJ1-2
d_call: .
cdr3_nt: TGTGCCAGCAGCCCTGGCTTCCAGTATGGCTACACCTTC
cdr3_aa: CASSPGFQYGYTF

v_call: TRBV19
clone_size: .
j_call: TRBJ1-1
d_call: TRBD1
cdr3_nt: TGTGCCAGTAGTATAGGAGACAGGGCGACAATGAACACTGAAGCTTTCTTT
cdr3_aa: CASSIGDRATMNTEAFF

v_call: TRBV12-3/TRBV12-4
clone_size: .
j_call: TRBJ2-7
d_call: .
cdr3_nt: TGTGCCAGCAGTTTGGGAGGACGCTACGAGCAGTACTTC
cdr3_aa: CASSLGGRYEQYF

v_call: TRBV29-1
clone_size: .
j_call: TRBJ2-7
d_call: TRBD2
cdr3_nt: TGCAGCGTAACTAGCGGGAGGGACCGCTACGAGCAGTACTTC
cdr3_aa: CSVTSGRDRYEQYF

v_call: TRBV5-1
clone_size: .
j_call: TRBJ1-4
d_call: TRBD1
cdr3_nt: TGCGCCAGCAGCCATTTCGGACAGGGTTGGGAAGGGGAAAAACTGTTTTTT
cdr3_aa: CASSHFGQGWEGEKLFF

v_call: TRBV5-1
clone_size: .
j_call: TRBJ1-1
d_call: TRBD1
cdr3_nt: TGCGCCAGCAGCTCCCAGGGGGCATCTGAAGCTTTCTTT
cdr3_aa: CASSSQGASEAFF

v_call: TRBV6-5
clone_size: .
j_call: TRBJ2-7
d_call: TRBD1
cdr3_nt: TGTGCCAGCAGCGCAGGGGGTCTGAACGAGCAGTACTTC
cdr3_aa: CASSAGGLNEQYF

v_call: TRBV28
clone_size: .
j_call: TRBJ1-5
d_call: .
cdr3_nt: TGTGCCAGCGCCCCAAACAGTCAGCAGCCCCAGCATTTT
cdr3_aa: CASAPNSQQPQHF

v_call: TRBV4-1
clone_size: once
j_call: TRBJ1-4
d_call: TRBD1
cdr3_nt: TGCGCCAGCAGCCTCGATCCTGGACAGGGCTGGGAAAAACTGTTTTTT
cdr3_aa: CASSLDPGQGWEKLFF

v_call: TRBV3-1/TRBV3-2
clone_size: .
j_call: TRBJ1-4
d_call: TRBD1
cdr3_nt: TGTGCCAGCAGCGTCCGGACAGGGACTAATGAAAAACTGTTTTTT
cdr3_aa: CASSVRTGTNEKLFF

v_call: TRBV27
clone_size: .
j_call: TRBJ2-1
d_call: .
cdr3_nt: TGTGCCAGCAGTTTTAGGGGGAATGAGCAGTTCTTC
cdr3_aa: CASSFRGNEQFF

v_call: TRBV19
clone_size: .
j_call: TRBJ2-2
d_call: TRBD2
cdr3_nt: TGTGCCAGTAGTATACCACCGGGACTAGGGTACACCGGGGAGCTGTTTTTT
cdr3_aa: CASSIPPGLGYTGELFF

v_call: TRBV19
clone_size: .
j_call: TRBJ2-7
d_call: TRBD1
cdr3_nt: TGTGCCAGTAGTATGTTTTGGACAGGGGCCTACGAGCAGTACTTC
cdr3_aa: CASSMFWTGAYEQYF

v_call: TRBV10-3
clone_size: .
j_call: TRBJ1-2
d_call: .
cdr3_nt: TGTGCCATCAGTGAATGGAGTCAGAACTATGGCTACACCTTC
cdr3_aa: CAISEWSQNYGYTF

v_call: TRBV19
clone_size: .
j_call: TRBJ2-7
d_call: .
cdr3_nt: TGTGCCAGTAGCGCCCGGGACAATCCGGCCTACGAGCAGTACTTC
cdr3_aa: CASSARDNPAYEQYF

v_call: TRBV14
clone_size: .
j_call: TRBJ1-2
d_call: TRBD1
cdr3_nt: TGTGCCAGCAGCTACAGGGGTACTTATGGCTACACCTTC
cdr3_aa: CASSYRGTYGYTF

v_call: TRBV7-3
clone_size: .
j_call: TRBJ2-3
d_call: .
cdr3_nt: TGTGCCAGCAGCTTAAGAGGGGGAGGCACAGATACGCAGTATTTT
cdr3_aa: CASSLRGGGTDTQYF

v_call: TRBV30
clone_size: .
j_call: TRBJ1-2
d_call: .
cdr3_nt: TGTGCCTGGAGTGCCATGCCAGACAAAAAAGCCTATGGCTACACCTTC
cdr3_aa: CAWSAMPDKKAYGYTF

v_call: TRBV7-8
clone_size: .
j_call: TRBJ1-2
d_call: TRBD1
cdr3_nt: TGTGCCAGCAGCACCGGGACAGGGGGCGGCTATGGCTACACCTTC
cdr3_aa: CASSTGTGGGYGYTF

v_call: TRBV18
clone_size: .
j_call: TRBJ2-7
d_call: .
cdr3_nt: TGTGCCAGCTCACCCTACAGGGACGAGCAGTACTTC
cdr3_aa: CASSPYRDEQYF

v_call: TRBV7-8
clone_size: .
j_call: TRBJ2-5
d_call: .
cdr3_nt: TGTGCCAGCAGCCTTCCCCGACTGTGGGAGACCCAGTACTTC
cdr3_aa: CASSLPRLWETQYF

v_call: TRBV18
clone_size: .
j_call: TRBJ2-1
d_call: .
cdr3_nt: TGTGCCAGCTCACCGGGGACTGGTTACTACAATGAGCAGTTCTTC
cdr3_aa: CASSPGTGYYNEQFF

v_call: TRBV18
clone_size: .
j_call: TRBJ1-6
d_call: .
cdr3_nt: TGTGCCAGCTCACCTCTGGGACAAATAGATTCACCCCTCCACTTT
cdr3_aa: CASSPLGQIDSPLHF